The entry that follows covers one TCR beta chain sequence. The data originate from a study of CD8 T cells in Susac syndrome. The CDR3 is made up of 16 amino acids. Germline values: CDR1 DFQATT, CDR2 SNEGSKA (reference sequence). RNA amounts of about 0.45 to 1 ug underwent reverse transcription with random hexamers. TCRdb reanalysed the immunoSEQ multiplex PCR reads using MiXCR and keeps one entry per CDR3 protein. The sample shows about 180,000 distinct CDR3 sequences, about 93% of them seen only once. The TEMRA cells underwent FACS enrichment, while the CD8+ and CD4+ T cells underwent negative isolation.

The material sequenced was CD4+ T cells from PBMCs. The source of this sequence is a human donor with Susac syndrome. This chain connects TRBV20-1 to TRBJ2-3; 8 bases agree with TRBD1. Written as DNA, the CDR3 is TGCAGCGTTCCCTGGCCAGGGGGCAGAAGCACAGATACGCAGTATTTT. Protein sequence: CSVPWPGGRSTDTQYF.